This TCR beta chain is drawn from a study of blood T cell repertoires in COVID-19 (dated by TCRdb to about 2020). At the level of the whole study: The collaborator samples originated in the United States, Italy and Spain and spanned the acute and convalescent phases of COVID-19. Sample metadata almost always included a de-identified subject ID, COVID-19 status, age in years and sex. The repertoires were made available in a free public database intended to serve as a resource for research on the immune response to SARS-CoV-2. Subjects who had been exposed to COVID-19, were actively infected with it, or had recovered from it provided the deeply sampled blood TCRbeta repertoires that made up the dataset. Where HLA class I and class II types were available, the types were taken from metadata supplied by the sample provider, not from assay-based typing. The prospective study material was composed of cDNA or gDNA derived from T cells, B-cell-depleted T cells, or PBMCs. Samples were obtained from the ongoing ImmuneRACE study (first 160 participants) and from 950 to 1,500 subjects provided by 6 global collaborators.

Turning to this clone: The specificity of this receptor is unknown. No base quality information exists; no much larger clone differs at one position.

Collaborating institutions collected whole blood in K2EDTA tubes following their own protocols. For TCRbeta analysis, collaborators shipped samples in one of three forms: frozen whole blood, isolated PBMCs, or DNA extracted from either of those sample types. TCRbeta CDR3 regions were amplified from genomic DNA by means of the immunoSEQ Assay, a bias-controlled multiplex PCR. Per the source publication's procedure: Within the assay, amplification of reference gene primers was used to estimate how many nucleated cells each sample contained. Sequence reads were collapsed and filtered to measure the absolute abundance of every unique TCRbeta CDR3 rearrangement. For each sample, productive Simpson clonality was calculated as the square root of Simpson's diversity index across productive rearrangements. What TCRdb holds here is the immuneACCESS table cut down to in-frame rearrangements. Part of the clones is not present; checked against another copy, under half of the missing clones reflect an unresolved V gene, and the others are unexplained. That table gives V, J and clone size, and the DNA gave D and trimming. The sample profile shows fewer than 85,000 clones; roughly nine tenths of them were found once. 9.1% of the sample is in the top ten clones.

Overall study results and their limits: The amount of clinical and demographic metadata varied by source and participant and was provided uncurated.

The CDR3 measures 15 amino acids from cysteine to phenylalanine. Only the CDR3 part of the read is kept: 45 bases, read in frame from the first base. V is pared back by 7 bases and J by 9 bases, with 22 bases lying between the germline termini. The germline V gene (reference sequence) gives CDR1 as LNHDA and CDR2 as SQIVND. The chain links TRBV19 with TRBJ2-1, and TRBD1 may be the D gene, going by 5 matching bases. The sequence came from a human donor in a cohort sampled during active COVID-19. Sequenced material: peripheral blood. CDR3 reads: CASNKGATSTGEQFF. The bases read TGTGCCAGTAATAAGGGTGCGACGAGTACAGGTGAGCAGTTCTTC.